Listed here is a single TCR beta chain. Its antigen has not been determined. No base qualities exist here, and no much larger clone lies one base off it. TCRbeta CDR3 regions were amplified from genomic DNA using the immunoSEQ Assay, a bias-controlled multiplex PCR. The original pipeline was this. The number of nucleated cells in each sample was estimated from the amplification of reference gene primers within the assay. Sequence reads were collapsed and filtered to measure the absolute abundance of every unique TCRbeta CDR3 rearrangement. For each sample, productive Simpson clonality was calculated as the square root of Simpson's diversity index over productive rearrangements. Drawn from immuneACCESS, this table holds only the in-frame rearrangements with V and J called that TCRdb kept. Clones are partly lost; checked studies trace under half to an unresolved V gene and leave the rest unexplained. Clonal size and the V and J genes are those of that table, whereas D and trimming came from the DNA. The sample records roughly 200,000 clones, 75% to 90% of which are singletons. Together, the top ten hold approximately 8.9% of the sample.

This entry comes from a study of blood T cell repertoires in COVID-19 (TCRdb year 2020). In terms of the full investigation: Samples covering the acute and convalescent phases of COVID-19 were provided by collaborators in the United States, Italy and Spain. The samples were drawn from two sources: the first 160 participants of the ongoing ImmuneRACE study, and fewer than 1,500 subjects contributed by 6 global collaborators. Where HLA class I and class II types were available, the types were taken from metadata supplied by the sample provider, not from assay-based typing. Sample metadata almost always included a de-identified subject ID, COVID-19 status, age in years and sex. The repertoires were released in a freely available public database intended as a resource for research on the immune response to SARS-CoV-2. The material from the prospective study consisted of cDNA or gDNA derived from T cells, B-cell-depleted T cells, or PBMCs. The dataset comprised deeply sampled blood TCRbeta repertoires from subjects exposed to, actively infected with, or recovered from COVID-19. Beyond this particular receptor, the publication reports: How much clinical and demographic metadata was included differed by source and by participant, and the metadata was provided uncurated.

CDR1 is given as GTSNPN and CDR2 as SVGIG, both from the germline V gene (reference sequence). Reading from cysteine to phenylalanine, the CDR3 counts 13 amino acids. Only the CDR3 DNA stays, 39 bases, in frame from base 1. V loses 0 bases at its end and J loses 8 bases; junction bases beyond the gene matches: 4. Collaborating institutions collected whole blood in K2EDTA tubes following their own protocols. For TCRbeta analysis, collaborators shipped samples in one of three forms: frozen whole blood, isolated PBMCs, or DNA extracted from either of those sample types. Sequenced material: peripheral blood. The V and J genes are TRBV30 and TRBJ2-5, with TRBD1 identical over 9 junction bases. The TCR was taken from a woman between 55 and 75 years old with acute or convalescent COVID-19. The nucleotides are TGTGCCTGGAGTGTACTACAGGGGGCTACCCAGTACTTC. It specifies CAWSVLQGATQYF.